This is a list of T cell receptor beta chains from one sample in a study of cytomegalovirus exposure and HLA in healthy donors. The repertoire was sequenced with immunoSEQ multiplex PCR; TCRdb's copy has only in-frame clones and lacks some. Found here are 90,000 to 150,000 clones, around 77% of them singletons; the top ten hold roughly 9.7%. The sample taken for sequencing was PBMCs. The receptors here all came from a man between 40 and 49 years old in good health and CMV-seropositive. Each CDR3 is given with its conserved first and last residue. D genes are given only for firm matches. Size is stated for part of the rows, as once, few or many counts, or as a class when the clone is expanded.

>NA|TRBV19|TRBJ2-7|TRBD1|16
TGTGCCAGTAGTACTCCTACAGGGGGCGCGGAGTACGAGCAGTACTTC
CASSTPTGGAEYEQYF
>few|TRBV19|TRBJ1-6|NA|13
TGTGCCAGTAGTACTACAGGGCTATCACCCCTCCACTTT
CASSTTGLSPLHF
>NA|TRBV29-1|TRBJ1-4|NA|13
TGCAGCGGCTGGGACACGGGACCGGAAAAACTGTTTTTT
CSGWDTGPEKLFF
>NA|TRBV6-6|TRBJ1-1|NA|13
TGTGCCAGCAGCCCGGGACAACAGTTTGAAGCTTTCTTT
CASSPGQQFEAFF
>NA|TRBV21-1|TRBJ1-4|NA|19
TGTGCCAGCAGCCGCAAGGGGACAGGGGCCATTGCAACTAATGAAAAACTGTTTTTT
CASSRKGTGAIATNEKLFF
>NA|TRBV11-3|TRBJ2-5|TRBD2|16
TGTGCCAGCAGCGTAGGGACTAGCGGGCCTCAGGGAGCCCAGTACTTC
CASSVGTSGPQGAQYF
>NA|TRBV7-8|TRBJ1-1|NA|13
TGTGCCAGCAGCTTGACACAGAACACTGAAGCTTTCTTT
CASSLTQNTEAFF
>once|TRBV4-3|TRBJ1-1|NA|15
TGCGCCAGCAGCCAAGTCGGAGCAGGGCACACTGAAGCTTTCTTT
CASSQVGAGHTEAFF
>NA|TRBV6-5|TRBJ2-5|NA|15
TGTGCCAGCAGTTACTATACAGGGGGGGATGAGACCCAGTACTTC
CASSYYTGGDETQYF
>NA|TRBV28|TRBJ2-5|NA|13
TGTGCCAGCAGGCGACTGGGTTGGGAGACCCAGTACTTC
CASRRLGWETQYF
>NA|TRBV4-1|TRBJ2-7|NA|15
TGCACCAGCAGCCAACACAGGGACCCCCGGTACGAGCAGTACTTC
CTSSQHRDPRYEQYF
>NA|TRBV6-6|TRBJ2-7|TRBD1|14
TGTGCCAGCAGCTACGGGACAGGGGCACACGAGCAGTACTTC
CASSYGTGAHEQYF
>NA|TRBV27|TRBJ1-5|TRBD1|14
TGTGCCAGCAGTGCCGGGACAGGGAATCAGCCCCAGCATTTT
CASSAGTGNQPQHF
>NA|TRBV2|TRBJ2-6|TRBD2|15
TGTGCCAGCAGCGGGGAGGGAGCCGGGGCCAACGGCCTGACTTTC
CASSGEGAGANGLTF
>NA|TRBV5-1|TRBJ2-6|NA|17
TGCGCCAGCAGCTTGGGTTTAGGCCAGGCTGGGGCCAACGTCCTGACTTTC
CASSLGLGQAGANVLTF
>NA|TRBV7-9|TRBJ1-6|TRBD1|16
TGTGCCAGCAGCTCAGATGACAGGGGACGGCATTCACCCCTCCACTTT
CASSSDDRGRHSPLHF
>NA|TRBV5-1|TRBJ2-3|NA|14
TGCGCCAGCAGCTTGGTGGGACTCGCAGATACGCAGTATTTT
CASSLVGLADTQYF
>NA|TRBV28|TRBJ2-7|NA|15
TGTGCCAGCAACGCCCTAAGAACTAGCTCCTACGAGCAGTACTTC
CASNALRTSSYEQYF
>once|TRBV5-1|TRBJ2-7|TRBD1|16
TGCGCCAGCAGCTTACTAGATGGGACAGGGAGGAACGAGCAGTACTTC
CASSLLDGTGRNEQYF
>NA|TRBV4-1|TRBJ2-6|NA|16
TGCGCCAGCAGCCAAGGACTGGTTTCTGGGGCCAACGTCCTGACTTTC
CASSQGLVSGANVLTF
>NA|TRBV29-1|TRBJ2-3|TRBD1|13
TGCAGCGTCCGCAGGGGGAGCACAGATACGCAGTATTTT
CSVRRGSTDTQYF
>NA|TRBV7-3|TRBJ2-5|TRBD1|17
TGTGCCAGCAGTCCGGGGAGGACAGGGCGGTACCAAGAGACCCAGTACTTC
CASSPGRTGRYQETQYF
>NA|TRBV28|TRBJ1-6|TRBD1|15
TGTGCCAGCAGTTTTAGCGGGACAGGGTCCTCACCCCTCCACTTT
CASSFSGTGSSPLHF
>NA|TRBV5-1|TRBJ1-2|TRBD1|15
TGCGCCAGCAGCACGAGGACAGGCCTAGACTATGGCTACACCTTC
CASSTRTGLDYGYTF
>NA|TRBV7-2|TRBJ2-3|TRBD2|11
TGTGCCAGCAGCTCCGGGACTAGCTACTATTTT
CASSSGTSYYF
>NA|TRBV18|TRBJ1-6|TRBD1|15
TGTGCCAGCTCACCACGGCAGGGGGTCAATTCACCCCTCCACTTT
CASSPRQGVNSPLHF
>NA|TRBV4-2|TRBJ1-1|NA|16
TGTGCCAGCAGTCGGGCGGCAGGGATAATGAACACTGAAGCTTTCTTT
CASSRAAGIMNTEAFF
>NA|TRBV7-2|TRBJ1-5|NA|15
TGTGCCAGCAGCTTAGTCAGGGCTGGCAATCAGCCCCAGCATTTT
CASSLVRAGNQPQHF
>NA|TRBV4-3|TRBJ1-6|NA|13
TGCGCCAGCAGCCAACACAGGGATTCACCCCTCCACTTT
CASSQHRDSPLHF
>NA|TRBV19|TRBJ2-1|TRBD1|16
TGTGCCAGTACCAACTCGGGACAGGGTAAGAAGAATGAGCAGTTCTTC
CASTNSGQGKKNEQFF
>NA|TRBV7-2|TRBJ2-2|TRBD1|18
TGTGCCAGCAGCTCGACCGCGGTACAGGGGGCGGGCACCGGGGAGCTGTTTTTT
CASSSTAVQGAGTGELFF
>NA|TRBV6-5|TRBJ2-3|NA|15
TGTGCCAGCAGTTACGACCGCGGGGACGCAGATACGCAGTATTTT
CASSYDRGDADTQYF
>NA|TRBV4-1|TRBJ1-1|NA|14
TGCGCCAGCAGCCAAATAAACAGGAACACTGAAGCTTTCTTT
CASSQINRNTEAFF
>NA|TRBV7-2|TRBJ1-1|NA|15
TGTGCCAGCAGCTTAGTTCGGTGGGGGCTCGGTGAAGCTTTCTTT
CASSLVRWGLGEAFF